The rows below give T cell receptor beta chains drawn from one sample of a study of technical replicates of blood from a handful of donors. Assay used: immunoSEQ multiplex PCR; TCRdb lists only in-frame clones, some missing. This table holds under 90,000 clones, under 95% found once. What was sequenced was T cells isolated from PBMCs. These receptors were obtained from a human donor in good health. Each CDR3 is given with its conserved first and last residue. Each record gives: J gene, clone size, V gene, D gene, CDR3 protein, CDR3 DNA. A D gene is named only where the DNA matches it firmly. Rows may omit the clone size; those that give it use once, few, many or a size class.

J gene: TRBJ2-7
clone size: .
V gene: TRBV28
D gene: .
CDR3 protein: CASRTVYEQYF
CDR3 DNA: TGTGCCAGCCGCACAGTCTACGAGCAGTACTTC

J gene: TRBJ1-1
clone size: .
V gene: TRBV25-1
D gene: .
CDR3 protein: CASSEYGGLLNTEAFF
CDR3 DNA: TGTGCCAGCAGTGAATATGGGGGGTTGTTGAACACTGAAGCTTTCTTT

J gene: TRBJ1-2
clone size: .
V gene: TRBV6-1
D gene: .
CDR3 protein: CASSEATRGYGYTF
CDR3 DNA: TGTGCCAGCAGTGAAGCGACTCGGGGCTATGGCTACACCTTC

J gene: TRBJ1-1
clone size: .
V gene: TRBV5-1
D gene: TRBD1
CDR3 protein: CASGQGAVGGTEAFF
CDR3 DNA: TGCGCCAGCGGACAGGGGGCGGTCGGCGGCACTGAAGCTTTCTTT

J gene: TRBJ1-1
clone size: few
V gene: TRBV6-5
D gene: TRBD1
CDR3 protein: CASSLGTGNEAFF
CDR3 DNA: TGTGCCAGCAGTCTAGGGACAGGGAATGAAGCTTTCTTT

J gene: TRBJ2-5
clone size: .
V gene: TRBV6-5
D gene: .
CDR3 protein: CASSYGRAQETQYF
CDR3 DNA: TGTGCCAGCAGTTACGGGCGGGCTCAAGAGACCCAGTACTTC

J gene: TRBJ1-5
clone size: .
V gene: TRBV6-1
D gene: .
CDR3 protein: CASSVGGASTNQPQHF
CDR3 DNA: TGTGCCAGCAGTGTAGGGGGGGCGAGTACCAATCAGCCCCAGCATTTT

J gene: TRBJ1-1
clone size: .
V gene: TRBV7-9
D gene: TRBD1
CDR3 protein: CASSEGQVLWTEAFF
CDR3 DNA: TGTGCCAGCAGCGAAGGACAGGTGTTGTGGACTGAAGCTTTCTTT

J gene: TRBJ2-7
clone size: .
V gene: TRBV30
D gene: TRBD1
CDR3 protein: CAWMGDSYYEQYF
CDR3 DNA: TGTGCCTGGATGGGGGACAGTTACTACGAGCAGTACTTC

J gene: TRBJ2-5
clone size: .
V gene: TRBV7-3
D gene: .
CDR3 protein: CASSLIVGETQYF
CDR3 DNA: TGTGCCAGCAGCTTAATAGTTGGAGAGACCCAGTACTTC

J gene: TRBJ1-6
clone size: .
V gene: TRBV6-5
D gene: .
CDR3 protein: CASARGWDNSPLHF
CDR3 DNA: TGTGCCAGTGCCCGGGGTTGGGATAATTCACCCCTCCACTTT

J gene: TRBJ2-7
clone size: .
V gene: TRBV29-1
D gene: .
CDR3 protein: CSVEAPDRDYEQYF
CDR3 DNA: TGCAGCGTTGAAGCCCCCGACCGGGACTACGAGCAGTACTTC

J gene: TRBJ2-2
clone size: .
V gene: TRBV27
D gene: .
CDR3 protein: CASSRGGITGELFF
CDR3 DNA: TGTGCCAGCAGTAGAGGAGGGATTACCGGGGAGCTGTTTTTT

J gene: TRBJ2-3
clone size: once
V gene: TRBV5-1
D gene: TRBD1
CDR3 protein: CASSSTGSTDTQYF
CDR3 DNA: TGCGCCAGCAGCTCGACAGGGAGCACAGATACGCAGTATTTT

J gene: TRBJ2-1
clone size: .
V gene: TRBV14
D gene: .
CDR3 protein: CASSQALFSDEQFF
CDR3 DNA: TGTGCCAGCAGCCAAGCGCTCTTTAGCGATGAGCAGTTCTTC

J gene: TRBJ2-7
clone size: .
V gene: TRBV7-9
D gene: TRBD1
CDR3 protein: CASSSLPGTGSYEQYF
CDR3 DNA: TGTGCCAGCAGCTCATTACCCGGGACAGGGTCCTACGAGCAGTACTTC

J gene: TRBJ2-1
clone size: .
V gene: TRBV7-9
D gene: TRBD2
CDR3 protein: CASSRITAGGDEQFF
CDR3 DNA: TGTGCCAGCAGCCGGATTACCGCGGGGGGTGATGAGCAGTTCTTC

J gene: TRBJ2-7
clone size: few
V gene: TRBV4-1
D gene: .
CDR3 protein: CASSQALFSSYEQYF
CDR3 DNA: TGCGCCAGCAGCCAAGCACTGTTTAGCTCCTACGAGCAGTACTTC

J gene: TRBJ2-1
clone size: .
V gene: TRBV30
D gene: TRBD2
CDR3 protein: CAWSRSGGSYEQFF
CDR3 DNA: TGTGCCTGGAGTCGTAGCGGGGGGAGCTATGAGCAGTTCTTC

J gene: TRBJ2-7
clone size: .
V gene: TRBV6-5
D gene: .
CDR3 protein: CASSYYGSLHEQYF
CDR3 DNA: TGTGCCAGCAGTTATTACGGGTCCCTTCACGAGCAGTACTTC

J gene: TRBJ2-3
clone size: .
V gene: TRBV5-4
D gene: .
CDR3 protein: CASAPQGEAQYF
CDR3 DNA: TGTGCCAGCGCCCCTCAGGGTGAGGCGCAGTATTTT

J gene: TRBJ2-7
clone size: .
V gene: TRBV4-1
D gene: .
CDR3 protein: CASSQDQNYEQYF
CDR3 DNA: TGCGCCAGCAGCCAAGACCAGAACTACGAGCAGTACTTC

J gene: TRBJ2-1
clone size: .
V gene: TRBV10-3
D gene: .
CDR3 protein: CAISSGQGSIGNEQFF
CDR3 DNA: TGTGCCATCAGCTCTGGTCAGGGGTCGATAGGCAATGAGCAGTTCTTC

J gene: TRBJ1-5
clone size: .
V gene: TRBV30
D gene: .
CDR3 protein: CAWSVRGDQPQHF
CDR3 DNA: TGTGCCTGGAGTGTACGGGGGGATCAGCCCCAGCATTTT

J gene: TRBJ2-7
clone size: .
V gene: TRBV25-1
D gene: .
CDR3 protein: CASSVAGSYEQYF
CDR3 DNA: TGTGCCAGCAGTGTTGCGGGGTCCTACGAGCAGTACTTC

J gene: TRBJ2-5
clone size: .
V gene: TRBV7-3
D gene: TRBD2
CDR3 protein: CASSPGASGGTETQYF
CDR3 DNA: TGTGCCAGCAGCCCTGGGGCTAGCGGGGGTACGGAGACCCAGTACTTC

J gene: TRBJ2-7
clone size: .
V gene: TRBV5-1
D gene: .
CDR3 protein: CASRDWDGARYEQYF
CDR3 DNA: TGCGCCAGCCGGGACTGGGACGGGGCTCGCTACGAGCAGTACTTC

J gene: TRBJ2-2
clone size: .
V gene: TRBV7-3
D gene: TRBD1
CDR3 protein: CASSSIPGQGTGELFF
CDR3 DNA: TGTGCCAGCAGCTCCATTCCGGGACAGGGGACCGGGGAGCTGTTTTTT

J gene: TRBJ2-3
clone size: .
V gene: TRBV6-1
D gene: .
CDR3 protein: CASSHEQTSDTQYF
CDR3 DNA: TGTGCCAGCAGTCACGAACAGACCTCAGATACGCAGTATTTT

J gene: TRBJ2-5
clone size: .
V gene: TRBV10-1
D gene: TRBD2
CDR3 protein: CASSDHRRTSAQETQYF
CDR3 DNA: TGCGCCAGCAGCGACCACAGAAGGACTAGCGCCCAAGAGACCCAGTACTTC

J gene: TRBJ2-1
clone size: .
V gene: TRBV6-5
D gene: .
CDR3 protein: CASSYVFTASYNEQFF
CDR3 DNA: TGTGCCAGCAGTTACGTATTTACAGCTTCCTACAATGAGCAGTTCTTC

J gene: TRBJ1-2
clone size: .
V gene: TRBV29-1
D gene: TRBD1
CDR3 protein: CSAEFTGAGGYTF
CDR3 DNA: TGCAGCGCTGAATTTACAGGGGCCGGCGGCTACACCTTC

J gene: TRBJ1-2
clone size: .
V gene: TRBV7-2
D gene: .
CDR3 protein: CASSLAPQGGGYTF
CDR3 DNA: TGTGCCAGCAGCTTAGCGCCCCAGGGTGGTGGCTACACCTTC

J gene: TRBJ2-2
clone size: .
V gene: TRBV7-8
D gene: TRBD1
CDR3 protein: CASSLIGGGNTGELFF
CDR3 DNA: TGTGCCAGCAGCTTAATAGGGGGCGGAAACACCGGGGAGCTGTTTTTT

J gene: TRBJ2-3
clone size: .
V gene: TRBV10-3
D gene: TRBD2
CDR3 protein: CATGLTKSTDTQYF
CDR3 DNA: TGTGCCACGGGACTAACCAAAAGCACAGATACGCAGTATTTT

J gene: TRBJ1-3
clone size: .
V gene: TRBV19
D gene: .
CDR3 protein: CASSMFGWDKVEGTIYF
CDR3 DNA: TGTGCCAGTAGTATGTTTGGTTGGGACAAAGTGGAAGGCACCATATATTTT